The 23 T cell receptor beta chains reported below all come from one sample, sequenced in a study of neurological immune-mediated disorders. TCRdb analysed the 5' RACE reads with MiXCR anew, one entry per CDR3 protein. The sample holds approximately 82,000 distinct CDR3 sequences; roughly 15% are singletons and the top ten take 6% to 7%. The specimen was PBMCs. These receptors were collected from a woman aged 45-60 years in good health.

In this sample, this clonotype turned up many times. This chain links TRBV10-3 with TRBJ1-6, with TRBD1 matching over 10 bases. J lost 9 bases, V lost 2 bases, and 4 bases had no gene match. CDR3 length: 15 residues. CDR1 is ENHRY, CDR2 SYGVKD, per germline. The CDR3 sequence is CAISETGTGASPLHF. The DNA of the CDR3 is TGTGCCATCAGTGAGACCGGGACAGGGGCTTCACCCCTCCACTTT.

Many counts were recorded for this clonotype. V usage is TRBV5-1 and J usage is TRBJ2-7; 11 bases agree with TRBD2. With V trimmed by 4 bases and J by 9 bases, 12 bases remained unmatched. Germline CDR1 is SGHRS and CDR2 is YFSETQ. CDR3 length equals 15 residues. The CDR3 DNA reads TGCGCCAGCAGCATTACTAGCGGGGGCCAGGTTGGGCAGTACTTC. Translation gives CASSITSGGQVGQYF.

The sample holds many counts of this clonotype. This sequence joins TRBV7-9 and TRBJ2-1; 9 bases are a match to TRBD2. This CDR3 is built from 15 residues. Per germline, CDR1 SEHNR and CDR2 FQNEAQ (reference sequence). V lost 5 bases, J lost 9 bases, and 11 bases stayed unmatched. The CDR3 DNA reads TGTGCCAGCAGCCCTTACAGCGGGAGGTCCAGTGAGCAGTTCTTC. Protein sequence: CASSPYSGRSSEQFF.

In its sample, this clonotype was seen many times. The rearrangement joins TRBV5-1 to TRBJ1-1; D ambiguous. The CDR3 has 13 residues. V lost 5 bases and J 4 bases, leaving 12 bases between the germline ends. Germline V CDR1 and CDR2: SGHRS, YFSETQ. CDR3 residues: CASRSDAVTEAFF. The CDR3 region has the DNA TGCGCCAGCAGGTCCGATGCGGTCACTGAAGCTTTCTTT. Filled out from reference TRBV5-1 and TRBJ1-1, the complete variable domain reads KAGVTQTPRYLIKTRGQQVTLSCSPISGHRSVSWYQQTPGQGLQFLFEYFSETQRNKGNFPGRFSGRQFSNSRSEMNVSTLELGDSALYLCASRSDAVTEAFFGQGTRLTVV.

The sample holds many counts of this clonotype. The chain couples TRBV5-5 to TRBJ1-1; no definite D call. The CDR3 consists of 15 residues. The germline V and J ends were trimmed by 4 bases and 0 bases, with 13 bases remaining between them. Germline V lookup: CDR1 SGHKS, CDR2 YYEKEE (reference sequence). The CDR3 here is CASSETTVLNTEAFF. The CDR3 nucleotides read TGTGCCAGCAGCGAAACGACGGTCCTGAACACTGAAGCTTTCTTT. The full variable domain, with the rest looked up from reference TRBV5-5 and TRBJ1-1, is DAGVTQSPTHLIKTRGQQVTLRCSPISGHKSVSWYQQVLGQGPQFIFQYYEKEERGRGNFPDRFSARQFPNYSSELNVNALLLGDSALYLCASSETTVLNTEAFFGQGTRLTVV.

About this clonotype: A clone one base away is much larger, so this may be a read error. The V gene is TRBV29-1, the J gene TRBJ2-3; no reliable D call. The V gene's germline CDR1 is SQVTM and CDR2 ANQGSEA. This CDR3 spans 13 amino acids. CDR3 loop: CSVGQLLTDMQYF. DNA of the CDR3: TGCAGCGTTGGGCAGTTACTCACAGATATGCAGTATTTT.

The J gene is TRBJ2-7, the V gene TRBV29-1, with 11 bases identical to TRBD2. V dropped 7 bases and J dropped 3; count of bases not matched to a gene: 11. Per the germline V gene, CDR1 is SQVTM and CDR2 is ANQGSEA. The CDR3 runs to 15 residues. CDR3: CSAATPGLAVYEQYF. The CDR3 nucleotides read TGCAGCGCAGCCACGCCGGGACTAGCGGTCTACGAGCAGTACTTC.

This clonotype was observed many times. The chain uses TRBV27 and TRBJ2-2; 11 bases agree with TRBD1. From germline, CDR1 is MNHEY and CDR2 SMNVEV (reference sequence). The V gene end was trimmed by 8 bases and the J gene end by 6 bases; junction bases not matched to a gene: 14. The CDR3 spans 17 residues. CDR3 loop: CASGVGVGQGAAGELFF. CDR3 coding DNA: TGTGCCAGCGGGGTGGGTGTCGGACAGGGGGCGGCCGGGGAGCTGTTTTTT.

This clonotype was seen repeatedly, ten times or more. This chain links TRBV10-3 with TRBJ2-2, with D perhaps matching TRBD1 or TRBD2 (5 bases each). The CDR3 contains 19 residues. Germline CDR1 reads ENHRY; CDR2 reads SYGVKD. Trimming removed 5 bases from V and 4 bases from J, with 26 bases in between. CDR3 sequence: CAISLLDGRRGGSTGELFF. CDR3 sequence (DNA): TGTGCCATCAGTCTATTGGATGGCAGACGGGGCGGTTCCACCGGGGAGCTGTTTTTT.

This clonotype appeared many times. CDR3 nucleotide sequence: TGTGCCAGCAGTTCACAAGTGGGCACAGATACGCAGTATTTT. Residues: CASSSQVGTDTQYF. The chain recombines TRBV28 with TRBJ2-3; D is unresolved. Trimming pared 4 bases from V and 1 base from J, leaving 9 bases between. This CDR3 has 14 residues. Looked up from germline, CDR1 is MDHEN and CDR2 is SYDVKM.

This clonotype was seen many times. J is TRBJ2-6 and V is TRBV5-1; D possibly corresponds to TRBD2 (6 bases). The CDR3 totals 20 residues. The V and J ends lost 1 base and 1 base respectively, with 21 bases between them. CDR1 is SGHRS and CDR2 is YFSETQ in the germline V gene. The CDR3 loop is CASSLSLHGGIPSGANVLTF. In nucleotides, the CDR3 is TGCGCCAGCAGCTTGTCCCTCCACGGAGGGATTCCTTCTGGGGCCAACGTCCTGACTTTC.

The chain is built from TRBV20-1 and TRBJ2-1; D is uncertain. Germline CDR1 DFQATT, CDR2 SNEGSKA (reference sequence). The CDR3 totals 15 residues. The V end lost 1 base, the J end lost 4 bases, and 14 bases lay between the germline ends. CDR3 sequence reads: CSARGRSELYNEQFF. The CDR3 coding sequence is TGCAGTGCTAGAGGACGGAGCGAGCTGTACAATGAGCAGTTCTTC.

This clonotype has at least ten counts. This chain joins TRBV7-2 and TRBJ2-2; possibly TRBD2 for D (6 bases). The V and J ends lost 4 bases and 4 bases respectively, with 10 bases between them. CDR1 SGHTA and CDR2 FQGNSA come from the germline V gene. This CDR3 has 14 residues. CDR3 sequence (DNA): TGTGCCAGCAGCTCGGGACTCATCACCGGGGAGCTGTTTTTT. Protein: CASSSGLITGELFF.

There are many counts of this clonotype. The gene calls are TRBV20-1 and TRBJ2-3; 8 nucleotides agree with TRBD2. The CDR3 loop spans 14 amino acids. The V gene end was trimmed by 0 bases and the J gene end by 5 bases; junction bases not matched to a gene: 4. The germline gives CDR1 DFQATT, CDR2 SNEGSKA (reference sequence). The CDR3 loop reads CSARDGRGGDTQYF. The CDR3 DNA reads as TGCAGTGCTAGAGATGGACGGGGGGGAGATACGCAGTATTTT.

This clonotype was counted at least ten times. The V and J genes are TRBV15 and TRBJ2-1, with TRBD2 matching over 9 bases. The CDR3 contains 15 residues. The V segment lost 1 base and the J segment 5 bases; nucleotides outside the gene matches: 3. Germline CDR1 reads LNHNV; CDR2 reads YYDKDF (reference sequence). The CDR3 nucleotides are TGTGCCACCAGCAGAGTAGTAGCGGGGGACAATGAGCAGTTCTTC. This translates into CATSRVVAGDNEQFF. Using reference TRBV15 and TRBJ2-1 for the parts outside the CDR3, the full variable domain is DAMVIQNPRYQVTQFGKPVTLSCSQTLNHNVMYWYQQKSSQAPKLLFHYYDKDFNNEADTPDNFQSRRPNTSFCFLDIRSPGLGDTAMYLCATSRVVAGDNEQFFGPGTRLTVL.

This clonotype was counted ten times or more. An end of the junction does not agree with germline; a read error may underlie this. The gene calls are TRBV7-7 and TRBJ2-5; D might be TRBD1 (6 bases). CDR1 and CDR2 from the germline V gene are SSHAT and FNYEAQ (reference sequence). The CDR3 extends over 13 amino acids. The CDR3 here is CASSSWDKETQYF. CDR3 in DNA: TGTGCTAGCAGCTCATGGGACAAGGAGACCCAGTACTTC.

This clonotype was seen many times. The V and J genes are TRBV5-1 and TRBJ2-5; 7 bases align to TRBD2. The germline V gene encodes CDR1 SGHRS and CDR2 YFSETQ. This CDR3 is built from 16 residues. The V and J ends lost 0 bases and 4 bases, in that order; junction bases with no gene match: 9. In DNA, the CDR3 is TGCGCCAGCAGCTTGGAAGGCGGCGGGAGAGGAGAGACCCAGTACTTC. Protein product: CASSLEGGGRGETQYF.

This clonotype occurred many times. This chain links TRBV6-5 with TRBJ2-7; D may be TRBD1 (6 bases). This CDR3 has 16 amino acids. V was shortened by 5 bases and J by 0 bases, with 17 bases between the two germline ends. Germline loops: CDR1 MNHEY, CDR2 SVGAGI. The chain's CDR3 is CASSKSTGTYSYEQYF. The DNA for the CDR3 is TGTGCCAGCAGTAAGTCGACAGGCACCTACTCCTACGAGCAGTACTTC.

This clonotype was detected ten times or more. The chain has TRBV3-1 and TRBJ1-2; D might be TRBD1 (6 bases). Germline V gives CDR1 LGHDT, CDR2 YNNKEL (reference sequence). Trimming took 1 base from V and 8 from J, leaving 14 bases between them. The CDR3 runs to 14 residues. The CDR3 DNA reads TGTGCCAGCAGCCAAGGGGGGCCCTCCCTAGGCTACACCTTC. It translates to CASSQGGPSLGYTF.

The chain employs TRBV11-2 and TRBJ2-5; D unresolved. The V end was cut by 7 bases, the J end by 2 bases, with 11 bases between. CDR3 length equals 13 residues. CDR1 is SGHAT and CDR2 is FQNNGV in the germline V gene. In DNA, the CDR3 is TGTGCCAGCACCATACCCGGTCAAGAGACCCAGTACTTC. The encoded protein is CASTIPGQETQYF.

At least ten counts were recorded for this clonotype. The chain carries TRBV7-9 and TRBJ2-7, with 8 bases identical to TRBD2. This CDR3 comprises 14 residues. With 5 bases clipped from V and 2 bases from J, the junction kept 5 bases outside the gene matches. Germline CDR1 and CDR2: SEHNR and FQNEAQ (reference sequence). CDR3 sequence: CASSRTSLTYEQYF. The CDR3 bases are TGTGCCAGCAGCCGGACTAGCCTTACCTACGAGCAGTACTTC.

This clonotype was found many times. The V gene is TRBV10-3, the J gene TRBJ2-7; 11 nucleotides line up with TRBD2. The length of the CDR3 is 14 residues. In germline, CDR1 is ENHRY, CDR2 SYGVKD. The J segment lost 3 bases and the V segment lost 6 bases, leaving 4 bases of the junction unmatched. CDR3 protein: CAIRPGLAVYEQYF. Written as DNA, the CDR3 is TGTGCCATCAGACCGGGACTAGCGGTCTACGAGCAGTACTTC.

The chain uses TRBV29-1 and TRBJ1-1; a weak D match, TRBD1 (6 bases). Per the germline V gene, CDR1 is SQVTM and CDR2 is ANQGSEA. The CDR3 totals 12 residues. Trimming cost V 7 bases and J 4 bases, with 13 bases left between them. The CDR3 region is CSGTGRGTEAFF. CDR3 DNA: TGCAGCGGTACAGGGCGAGGCACTGAAGCTTTCTTT. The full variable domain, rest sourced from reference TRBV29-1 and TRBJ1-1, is SAVISQKPSRDICQRGTSLTIQCQVDSQVTMMFWYRQQPGQSLTLIATANQGSEATYESGFVIDKFPISRPNLTFSTLTVSNMSPEDSSIYLCSGTGRGTEAFFGQGTRLTVV.